These 16 T cell receptor beta chains came from one sample sequenced in a study of T-cell memory formation after mild COVID-19. TCRdb re-called the 5' RACE reads through MiXCR, storing one row per CDR3 protein. The sample includes roughly 240,000 distinct CDR3 sequences, about 16% of them seen just once. The specimen sequenced was PBMCs or a T cell subset sorted from them (not recorded which). These receptors were taken from a man younger than 30 who had mild COVID-19 (a few samples of this study predate the infection). Cell type and time point are not known.

The chain employs TRBV4-3 and TRBJ2-5; TRBD2 agrees at 9 bases. Trimming removed 0 bases from V and 3 bases from J; junction bases left unmatched: 2. Germline-derived CDR1 and CDR2 are LGHNA and YSLEER. The CDR3 is 15 residues long. The CDR3 loop reads CASSQDVAGEETQYF. In nucleotides, the CDR3 is TGCGCCAGCAGCCAAGATGTAGCGGGGGAAGAGACCCAGTACTTC.

The genes are TRBV5-1 and TRBJ2-7; possibly TRBD1 for D (6 bases). Trimming left V 1 base short and J 6 bases short, with 11 bases between. The CDR3 has 13 residues. Germline lookup yields CDR1 SGHRS and CDR2 YFSETQ. Written as DNA, the CDR3 is TGCGCCAGCAGCTTGCAGGGGCATGGCGAGCAGTACTTC. Protein product: CASSLQGHGEQYF.

The chain recombines TRBV3-1 with TRBJ2-5; a weak D match, TRBD1 (5 bases). The V gene's germline CDR1 is LGHDT and CDR2 YNNKEL (reference sequence). The length of the CDR3 is 13 residues. Trimming took 2 bases from V and 4 from J, leaving 8 bases between them. The CDR3 protein is CASSQTGLETQYF. CDR3 nucleotide sequence: TGTGCCAGCAGCCAAACAGGTTTAGAGACCCAGTACTTC.

This clonotype was recorded a few times. The rearrangement links TRBV7-8 to TRBJ2-1; TRBD2 aligns across 9 bases. CDR1 SGHVS and CDR2 FQNEAQ come from the germline V gene. V lost 5 bases, J lost 6 bases, and 11 bases stayed unmatched. The CDR3 is 16 amino acids. The CDR3 DNA reads TGTGCCAGCAGCCCTCCCCTAGCGGGGCTTTTCAATGAGCAGTTCTTC. This codes for CASSPPLAGLFNEQFF.

This clonotype was counted between two and nine times. The gene calls are TRBV24-1 and TRBJ2-3, with D perhaps TRBD1 (5 bases). This CDR3 comprises 13 residues. Trimming pared 1 base from V and 4 bases from J, leaving 5 bases between. Germline lookup yields CDR1 KGHDR and CDR2 SFDVKD. The chain's CDR3 is CATSDLGADTQYF. Written as DNA, the CDR3 is TGTGCCACCAGTGATTTAGGGGCAGATACGCAGTATTTT.

This clonotype occurred a few times. The chain couples TRBV5-1 to TRBJ1-1; D is perhaps TRBD1 (5 bases). Trimming pared 1 base from V and 5 bases from J, leaving 12 bases between. CDR1 is SGHRS and CDR2 is YFSETQ in the germline V gene. This CDR3 spans 14 amino acids. This chain's CDR3 is CASSLPGVRTEAFF. CDR3 DNA sequence: TGCGCCAGCAGCTTGCCGGGGGTGAGAACTGAAGCTTTCTTT.

V and J are TRBV9 and TRBJ2-4; 7 bases line up with TRBD2. The length of the CDR3 is 20 residues. Germline trimming cut 2 bases from V and 2 bases from J; bases unmatched to any gene: 19. Germline lookup yields CDR1 SGDLS and CDR2 YYNGEE. For the CDR3, the DNA is TGTGCCAGCAGCGTGGGGCTAGACGGGGGGAAAAGGTGGACCAAAAACATTCAGTACTTC. It codes for CASSVGLDGGKRWTKNIQYF.

This clonotype was recorded at least ten times. The rearrangement joins TRBV4-2 to TRBJ2-7; D unclear. The CDR3 totals 15 residues. Germline V CDR1 and CDR2: LGHNA, YNFKEQ. With 1 base removed from V and 5 bases from J, the gap between germline ends came to 15 bases. The CDR3 loop reads CASSQAASRSHEQYF. CDR3 sequence (DNA): TGTGCCAGCAGCCAAGCTGCTTCGAGGTCTCACGAGCAGTACTTC.

The chain has TRBV4-1 and TRBJ1-4; unclear D gene. The CDR3 length is 14 residues. Trimming removed 1 base at V and 7 bases at J, with 10 bases between. The V gene's germline CDR1 is MGHRA and CDR2 YSYEKL. The CDR3 protein is CASSQVGRGEKLFF. DNA of the CDR3: TGCGCCAGCAGCCAAGTAGGGCGGGGTGAAAAACTGTTTTTT.

The rearrangement links TRBV11-2 to TRBJ2-7; 8 nucleotides line up with TRBD2. Germline V gene sequence: CDR1 SGHAT, CDR2 FQNNGV. The junction had 12 bases not matched to a gene; V was cut back by 4 bases and J by 4 bases. This CDR3 contains 16 residues. The CDR3 nucleotides are TGTGCCAGCAGCTCGTTCACTAGCGGAGGTCTTTACGAGCAGTACTTC. It specifies CASSSFTSGGLYEQYF.

This clonotype occurred many times. The chain uses TRBV4-3 and TRBJ2-2; D is possibly TRBD1 or TRBD2 (5 bases each). The germline V gene encodes CDR1 LGHNA and CDR2 YSLEER. V was pared by 3 bases and J by 5 bases, with 19 bases between. CDR3 length equals 17 residues. CDR3 residues: CASSQTVGPVGTGELFF. The CDR3 nucleotides are TGCGCCAGCAGCCAGACCGTGGGACCCGTTGGAACCGGGGAGCTGTTTTTT.

This clonotype has ten or more counts. The chain carries TRBV7-2 and TRBJ2-7; 14 bases line up with TRBD2. CDR3 length: 17 residues. Losses at the gene ends were 4 bases for V and 0 bases for J; bases not matched to a gene: 5. Per the germline V gene, CDR1 is SGHTA and CDR2 is FQGNSA. The CDR3 is CASSYSGTSGGSYEQYV. CDR3 nucleotide sequence: TGTGCCAGCAGCTATAGCGGGACTAGCGGGGGCTCCTACGAGCAGTACGTC.

This clonotype was observed many times. CDR3 coding DNA: TGTGCCAGCAGCTTAACAATGAACACTGAAGCTTTCTTT. Its translation is CASSLTMNTEAFF. V usage is TRBV7-9 and J usage is TRBJ1-1, with no clear D. The CDR3 length is 13 residues. V was shortened by 2 bases and J by 0 bases, with 4 bases between the two germline ends. Germline V gives CDR1 SEHNR, CDR2 FQNEAQ (reference sequence).

This clonotype was found a few times. V gene TRBV7-8 combines with J gene TRBJ2-5; maybe TRBD2 (5 bases). The length of the CDR3 is 15 residues. Trimming removed 1 base at V and 5 bases at J, with 14 bases between. Germline loops: CDR1 SGHVS, CDR2 FQNEAQ. As DNA, the CDR3 is TGTGCCAGCAGCTTAGGATCAGAGGGAAAGGAGACCCAGTACTTC. It translates to CASSLGSEGKETQYF. Full variable domain (rest looked up from reference TRBV7-8 and TRBJ2-5): GAGVSQSPRYKVAKRGQDVALRCDPISGHVSLFWYQQALGQGPEFLTYFQNEAQLDKSGLPSDRFFAERPEGSVSTLKIQRTQQEDSAVYLCASSLGSEGKETQYFGPGTRLLVL.

V is TRBV12-3 or TRBV12-4 and J is TRBJ2-3; 8 bases line up with TRBD2. CDR3 size: 15 residues. J was trimmed by 4 bases and V by 4 bases; bases with no gene match: 7. The CDR3 sequence: CASSSAGGESDTQYF. The CDR3 DNA reads TGTGCCAGCAGTTCGGCCGGGGGGGAGTCAGATACGCAGTATTTT.

This clonotype appeared a few times. The chain links TRBV7-2 to TRBJ1-1; TRBD1 aligns across 10 bases. The CDR3 is 15 amino acids. With 5 bases clipped from V and 5 bases from J, the junction kept 8 bases outside the gene matches. Germline CDR1 reads SGHTA; CDR2 reads FQGNSA. As DNA, the CDR3 is TGTGCCAGCAGCGTAACGGGACAGGGGAGGACTGAAGCTTTCTTT. Translation gives CASSVTGQGRTEAFF.